A selection of T cell receptor beta chains follows, all from one sample in a study of CD4 T cells in relation to SARS-CoV-2 and coronaviruses. Their recognized antigens are unknown. Repertoires were generated with immunoSEQ multiplex PCR, while TCRdb's copy carries only in-frame clones and drops some. Of just under 30,000 clones in the sample, about 78% were seen once. Material for sequencing was CD4+ T cells from PBMCs, cultured in vitro. These receptors originate from a human donor in good health. Each CDR3 is given with its conserved first and last residue. Fields, in order: CDR3 length, J gene, V gene, clone size, D gene, CDR3 protein, CDR3 DNA. A D gene is named only where the DNA matches it firmly. Size values are once, few and many counts, or a class for expanded clones, and some rows have none.

>17|TRBJ1-2|TRBV7-9|.|TRBD1
CASSLLWGQGAYYGYTF
TGTGCCAGCAGCTTACTGTGGGGACAGGGGGCGTACTATGGCTACACCTTC
>15|TRBJ1-6|TRBV3-1/TRBV3-2|few|TRBD1
CASMPGTAQNSPLHF
TGTGCCAGCATGCCCGGGACAGCCCAAAATTCACCCCTCCACTTT
>15|TRBJ2-7|TRBV11-3|.|.
CASSYSGAPSYEQYF
TGTGCCAGCAGCTACTCAGGGGCCCCTTCCTACGAGCAGTACTTC
>18|TRBJ2-6|TRBV9|.|.
CASSAARPPSSGANVLTF
TGTGCCAGCAGCGCAGCCCGGCCTCCTAGCTCTGGGGCCAACGTCCTGACTTTC
>13|TRBJ1-4|TRBV2|.|.
CATKGLMNEKLFF
TGTGCCACCAAGGGTCTAATGAATGAAAAACTGTTTTTT
>14|TRBJ1-6|TRBV25-1|.|.
CASSESGGNSPLHF
TGTGCCAGCAGTGAATCGGGAGGGAATTCACCCCTCCACTTT
>11|TRBJ1-1|TRBV30|.|.
CARVSGTEAFF
TGTGCCCGGGTGTCCGGCACTGAAGCTTTCTTT
>14|TRBJ1-2|TRBV2|.|TRBD1
CASSEQDRSYGYTF
TGTGCCAGCAGTGAACAGGACAGGTCGTATGGCTACACCTTC
>12|TRBJ2-3|TRBV28|.|TRBD1
CASSYRGLSQYF
TGTGCCAGCAGCTACAGGGGTTTGTCGCAGTATTTT
>17|TRBJ1-6|TRBV3-1/TRBV3-2|.|.
CASSQDSLVQGGSPLHF
TGTGCCAGCAGCCAAGATTCCCTCGTGCAGGGTGGTTCACCCCTCCACTTT
>18|TRBJ1-4|TRBV4-1|.|.
CASSHPRMKGGRREKLFF
TGCGCCAGCAGCCACCCGAGGATGAAGGGCGGACGTCGCGAAAAACTGTTTTTT
>14|TRBJ1-4|TRBV6-5|.|.
CASKFSATNEKLFF
TGTGCCAGCAAATTCAGTGCAACTAATGAAAAACTGTTTTTT
>19|TRBJ2-1|TRBV5-1|.|TRBD2
CASSSRTSGGVSSYNEQFF
TGCGCCAGCAGCTCCAGGACTAGCGGGGGGGTAAGCTCCTACAATGAGCAGTTCTTC
>9|TRBJ2-7|TRBV20-1|once|.
CSAPREQYF
TGCAGTGCTCCCCGCGAGCAGTACTTC